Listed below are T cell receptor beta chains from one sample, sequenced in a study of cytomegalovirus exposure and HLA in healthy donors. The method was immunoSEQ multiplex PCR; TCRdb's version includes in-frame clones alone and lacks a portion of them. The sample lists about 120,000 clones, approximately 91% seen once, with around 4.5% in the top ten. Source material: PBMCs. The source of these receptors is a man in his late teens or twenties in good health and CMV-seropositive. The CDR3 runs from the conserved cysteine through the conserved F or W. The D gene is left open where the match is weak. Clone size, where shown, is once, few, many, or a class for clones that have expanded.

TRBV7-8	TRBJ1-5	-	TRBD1	CASSLGKGTGGATQHF
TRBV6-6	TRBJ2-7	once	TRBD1	CASKTGLYEQYF
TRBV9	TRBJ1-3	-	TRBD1	CASSVGTGMSGNTIYF
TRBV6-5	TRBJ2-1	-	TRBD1	CASSYSQTGLEQFF
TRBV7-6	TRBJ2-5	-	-	CASSLQGTETQYF
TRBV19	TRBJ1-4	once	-	CASRVAGHNEKLFF
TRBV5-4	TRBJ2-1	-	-	CASSSYRATYNEQFF
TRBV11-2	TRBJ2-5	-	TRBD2	CASSLRASGSQETQYF
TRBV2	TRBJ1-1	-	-	CASSETLRTEAFF
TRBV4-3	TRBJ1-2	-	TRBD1	CASSHTDRAYGYTF
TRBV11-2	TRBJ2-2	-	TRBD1	CASSLSRGQGNTGELFF
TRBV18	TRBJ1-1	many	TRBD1	CASSPTGQLNTEAFF
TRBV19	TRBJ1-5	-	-	CASTTVGGPQHF
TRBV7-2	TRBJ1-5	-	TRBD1	CASSRDRGQPQHF
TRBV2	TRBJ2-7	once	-	CASRYSPSYEQYF
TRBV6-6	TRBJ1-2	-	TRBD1	CASSLGASTGLYGYTF
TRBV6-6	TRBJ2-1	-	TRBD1	CASSTRDRDNEQFF
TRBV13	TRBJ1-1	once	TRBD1	CASSFDRVGSSEAFF
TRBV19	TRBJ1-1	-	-	CASSIEQYSVTEAFF
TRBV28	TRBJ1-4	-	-	CASRNQGRGTNEKLFF
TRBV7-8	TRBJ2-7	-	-	CASSLATNRVRGEQYF
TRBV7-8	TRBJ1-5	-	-	CASSQLAGPMQPQHF
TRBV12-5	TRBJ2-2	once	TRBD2	CASGLDSSGTNTGELFF
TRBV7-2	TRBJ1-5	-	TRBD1	CASSLGGQSNQPQHF
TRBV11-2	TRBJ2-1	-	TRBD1	CASSFIYPAGGLNEQFF
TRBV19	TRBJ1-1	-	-	CASSFDWNTEAFF
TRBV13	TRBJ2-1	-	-	CASSLVSSGIHEQFF
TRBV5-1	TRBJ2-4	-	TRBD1	CASSSSRDRGDIQYF
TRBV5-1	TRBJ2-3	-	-	CASSLYTGGPSTDTQYF
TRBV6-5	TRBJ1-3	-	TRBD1	CASRPDRAGNTIYF
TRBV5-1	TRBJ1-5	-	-	CASAKDPGQPQHF
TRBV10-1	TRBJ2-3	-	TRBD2	CASSAGGPDTQYF
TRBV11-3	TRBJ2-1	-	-	CASSTRGNEQFF
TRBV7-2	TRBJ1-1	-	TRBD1	CASSPGAGQGFEF